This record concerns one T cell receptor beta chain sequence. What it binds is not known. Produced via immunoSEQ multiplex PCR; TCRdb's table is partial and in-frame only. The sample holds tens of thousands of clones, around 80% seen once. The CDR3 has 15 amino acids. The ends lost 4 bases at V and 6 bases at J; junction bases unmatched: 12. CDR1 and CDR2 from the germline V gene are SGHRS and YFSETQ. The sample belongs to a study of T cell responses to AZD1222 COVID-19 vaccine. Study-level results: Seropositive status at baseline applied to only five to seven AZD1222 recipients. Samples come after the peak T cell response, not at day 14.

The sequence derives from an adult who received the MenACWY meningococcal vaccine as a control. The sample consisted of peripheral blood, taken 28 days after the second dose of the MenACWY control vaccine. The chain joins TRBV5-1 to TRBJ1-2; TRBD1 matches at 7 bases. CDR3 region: CASSQTGTMGDGYTF. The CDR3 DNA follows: TGCGCCAGCAGCCAGACAGGGACGATGGGGGATGGCTACACCTTC.